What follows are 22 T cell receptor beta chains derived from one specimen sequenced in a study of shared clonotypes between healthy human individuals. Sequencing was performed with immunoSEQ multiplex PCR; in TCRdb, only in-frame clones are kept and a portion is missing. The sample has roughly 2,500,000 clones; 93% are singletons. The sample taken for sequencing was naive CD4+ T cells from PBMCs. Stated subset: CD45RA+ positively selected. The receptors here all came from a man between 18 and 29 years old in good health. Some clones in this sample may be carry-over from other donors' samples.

The CDR3 region is CASSLIAGAMVDEQFF. The CDR3 DNA follows: TGCGCCAGCAGCCTCATAGCGGGAGCTATGGTCGATGAGCAGTTCTTC. The rearrangement uses TRBV5-1 and TRBJ2-1, with 9 bases aligning to TRBD2. The CDR3 is 16 amino acids. V shed 4 bases and J 8 bases; nucleotides not matched to a gene: 13. The germline gives CDR1 SGHRS, CDR2 YFSETQ.

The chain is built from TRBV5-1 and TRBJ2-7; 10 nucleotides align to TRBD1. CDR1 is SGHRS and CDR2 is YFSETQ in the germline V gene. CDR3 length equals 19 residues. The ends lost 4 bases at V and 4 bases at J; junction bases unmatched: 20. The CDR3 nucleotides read TGCGCCAGCAGCACACACAGCCCGGGACAGGGGCGACTCAGTTACGAGCAGTACTTC. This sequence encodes CASSTHSPGQGRLSYEQYF.

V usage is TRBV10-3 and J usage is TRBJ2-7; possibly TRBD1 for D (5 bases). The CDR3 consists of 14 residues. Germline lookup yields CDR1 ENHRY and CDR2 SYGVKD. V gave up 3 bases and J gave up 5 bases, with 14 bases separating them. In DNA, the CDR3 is TGTGCCATCAGTGAAGGGCAGGGTAGGGACGAGCAGTACTTC. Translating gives CAISEGQGRDEQYF.

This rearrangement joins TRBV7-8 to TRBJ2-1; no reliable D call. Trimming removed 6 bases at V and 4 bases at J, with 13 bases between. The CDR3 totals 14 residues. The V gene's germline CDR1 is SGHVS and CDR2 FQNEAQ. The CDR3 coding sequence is TGTGCCAGCAGTCATTTGGACCATTACAATGAGCAGTTCTTC. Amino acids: CASSHLDHYNEQFF.

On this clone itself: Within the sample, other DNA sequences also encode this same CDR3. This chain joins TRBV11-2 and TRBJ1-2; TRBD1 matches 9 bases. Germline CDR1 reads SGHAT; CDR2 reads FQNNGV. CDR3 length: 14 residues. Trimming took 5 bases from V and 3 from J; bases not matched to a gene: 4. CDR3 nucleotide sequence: TGTGCCAGCAGCCTGGGACAGGGAGACTATGGCTACACCTTC. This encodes CASSLGQGDYGYTF.

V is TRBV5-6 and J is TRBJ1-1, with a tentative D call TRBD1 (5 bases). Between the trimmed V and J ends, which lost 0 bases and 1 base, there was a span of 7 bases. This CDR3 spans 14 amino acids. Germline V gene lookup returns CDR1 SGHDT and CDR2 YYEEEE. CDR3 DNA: TGTGCCAGCAGCTTGGGGGGACCGAACACTGAAGCTTTCTTT. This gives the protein CASSLGGPNTEAFF.

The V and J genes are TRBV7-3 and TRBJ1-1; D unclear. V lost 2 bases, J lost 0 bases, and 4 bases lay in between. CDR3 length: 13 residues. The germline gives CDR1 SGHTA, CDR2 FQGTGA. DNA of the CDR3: TGTGCCAGCAGCTTATTCGTGAACACTGAAGCTTTCTTT. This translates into CASSLFVNTEAFF.

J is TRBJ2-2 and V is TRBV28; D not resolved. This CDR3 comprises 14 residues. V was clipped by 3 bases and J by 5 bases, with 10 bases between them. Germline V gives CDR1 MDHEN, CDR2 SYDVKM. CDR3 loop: CASSLGVRTGELFF. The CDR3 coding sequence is TGTGCCAGCAGTTTGGGCGTACGTACCGGGGAGCTGTTTTTT.

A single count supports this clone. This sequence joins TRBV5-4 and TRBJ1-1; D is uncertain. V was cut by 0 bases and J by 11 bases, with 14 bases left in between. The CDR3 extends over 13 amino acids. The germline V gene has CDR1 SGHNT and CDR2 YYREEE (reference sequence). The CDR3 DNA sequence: TGTGCCAGCAGCTTGGGAATTGGATTTGGCGCTTTCTTT. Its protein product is CASSLGIGFGAFF.

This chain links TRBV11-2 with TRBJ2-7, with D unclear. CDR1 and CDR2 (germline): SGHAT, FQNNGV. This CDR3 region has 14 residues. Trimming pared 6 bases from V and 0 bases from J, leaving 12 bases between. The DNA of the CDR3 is TGTGCCAGCAGTCCTGGCCGGAACTCCTACGAGCAGTACTTC. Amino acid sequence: CASSPGRNSYEQYF.

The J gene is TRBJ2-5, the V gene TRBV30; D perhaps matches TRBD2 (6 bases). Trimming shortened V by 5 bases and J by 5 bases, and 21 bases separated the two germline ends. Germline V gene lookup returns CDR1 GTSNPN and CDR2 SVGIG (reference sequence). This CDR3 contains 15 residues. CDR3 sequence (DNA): TGTGCCTGGTGTCGCGGGGCAGGGCTGGGGGAGACCCAGTACTTC. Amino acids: CAWCRGAGLGETQYF.

The CDR3 loop reads CASSPRDPGRMNTEAFF. CDR3 DNA sequence: TGTGCCAGCAGCCCCAGAGATCCAGGTAGAATGAACACTGAAGCTTTCTTT. V gene TRBV7-3 combines with J gene TRBJ1-1; the D is unclear. This CDR3 region has 17 residues. V gave up 5 bases and J gave up 0 bases, with 19 bases separating them. In germline, CDR1 is SGHTA, CDR2 FQGTGA.

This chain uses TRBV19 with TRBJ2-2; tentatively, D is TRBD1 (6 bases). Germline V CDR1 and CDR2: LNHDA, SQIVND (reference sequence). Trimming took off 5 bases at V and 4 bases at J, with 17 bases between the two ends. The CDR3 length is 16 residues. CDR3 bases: TGTGCCAGTAGTCCCCAGGGGACCGCGGGCACCGGGGAGCTGTTTTTT. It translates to CASSPQGTAGTGELFF.

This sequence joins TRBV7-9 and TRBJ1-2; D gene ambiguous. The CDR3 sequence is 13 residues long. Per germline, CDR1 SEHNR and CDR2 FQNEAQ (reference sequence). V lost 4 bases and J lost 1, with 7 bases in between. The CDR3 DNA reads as TGTGCCAGCAGCTCAGAGTATAACTATGGCTACACCTTC. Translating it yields CASSSEYNYGYTF.

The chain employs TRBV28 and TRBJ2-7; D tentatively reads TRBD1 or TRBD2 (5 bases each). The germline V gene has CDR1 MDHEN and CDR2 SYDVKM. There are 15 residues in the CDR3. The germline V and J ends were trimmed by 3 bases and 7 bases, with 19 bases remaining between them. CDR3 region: CASSFLDTSEGEQYF. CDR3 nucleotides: TGTGCCAGCAGTTTTTTGGACACCTCCGAGGGGGAGCAGTACTTC.

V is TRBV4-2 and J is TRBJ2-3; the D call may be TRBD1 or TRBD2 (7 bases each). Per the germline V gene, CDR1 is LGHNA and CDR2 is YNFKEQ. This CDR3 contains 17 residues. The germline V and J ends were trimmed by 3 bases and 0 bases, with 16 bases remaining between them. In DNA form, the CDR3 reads TGTGCCAGCAGCCAGTCACAGGGGAGGGGTAGCACAGATACGCAGTATTTT. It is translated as CASSQSQGRGSTDTQYF.

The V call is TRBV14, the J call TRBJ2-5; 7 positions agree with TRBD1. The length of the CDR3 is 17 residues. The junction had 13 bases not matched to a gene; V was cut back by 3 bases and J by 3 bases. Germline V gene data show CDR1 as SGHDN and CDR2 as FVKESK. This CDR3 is CASSHGLPGQMEETQYF. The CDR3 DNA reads TGTGCCAGCAGCCACGGACTTCCGGGACAGATGGAAGAGACCCAGTACTTC. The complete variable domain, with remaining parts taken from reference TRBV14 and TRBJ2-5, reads EAGVTQFPSHSVIEKGQTVTLRCDPISGHDNLYWYRRVMGKEIKFLLHFVKESKQDESGMPNNRFLAERTGGTYSTLKVQPAELEDSGVYFCASSHGLPGQMEETQYFGPGTRLLVL.

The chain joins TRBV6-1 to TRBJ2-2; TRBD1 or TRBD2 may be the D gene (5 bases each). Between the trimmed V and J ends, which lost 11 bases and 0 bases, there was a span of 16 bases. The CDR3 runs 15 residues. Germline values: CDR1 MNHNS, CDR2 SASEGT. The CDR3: CAGGRETANTGELFF. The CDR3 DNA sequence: TGTGCCGGGGGACGGGAAACCGCGAACACCGGGGAGCTGTTTTTT.

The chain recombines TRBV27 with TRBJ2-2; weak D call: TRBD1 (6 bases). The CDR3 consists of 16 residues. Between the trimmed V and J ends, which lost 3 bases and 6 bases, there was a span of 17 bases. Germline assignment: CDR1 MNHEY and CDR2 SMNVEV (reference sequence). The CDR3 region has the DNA TGTGCCAGCAGTTTGGGGACAAGGAATAGCCCCGGGGAGCTGTTTTTT. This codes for CASSLGTRNSPGELFF.

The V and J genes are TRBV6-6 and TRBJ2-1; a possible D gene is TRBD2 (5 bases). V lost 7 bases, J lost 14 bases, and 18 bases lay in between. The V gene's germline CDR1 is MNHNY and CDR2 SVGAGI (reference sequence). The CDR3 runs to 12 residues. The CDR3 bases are TGTGCCAGCACCGCCTCGGGAATAGTTGAGTTCTTC. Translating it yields CASTASGIVEFF.

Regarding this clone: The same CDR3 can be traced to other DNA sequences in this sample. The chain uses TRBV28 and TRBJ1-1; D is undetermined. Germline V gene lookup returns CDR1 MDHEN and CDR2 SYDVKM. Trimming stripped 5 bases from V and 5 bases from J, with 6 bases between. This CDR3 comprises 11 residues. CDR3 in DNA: TGTGCCAGCAGTCAAAGGACTGAAGCTTTCTTT. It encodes CASSQRTEAFF. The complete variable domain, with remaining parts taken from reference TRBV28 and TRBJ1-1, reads DVKVTQSSRYLVKRTGEKVFLECVQDMDHENMFWYRQDPGLGLRLIYFSYDVKMKEKGDIPEGYSVSREKKERFSLILESASTNQTSMYLCASSQRTEAFFGQGTRLTVV.

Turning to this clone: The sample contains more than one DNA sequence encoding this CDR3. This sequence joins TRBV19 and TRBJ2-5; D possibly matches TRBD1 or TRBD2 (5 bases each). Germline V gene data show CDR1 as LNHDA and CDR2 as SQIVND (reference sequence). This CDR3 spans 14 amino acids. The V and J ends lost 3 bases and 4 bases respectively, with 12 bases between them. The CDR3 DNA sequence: TGTGCCAGTAGTATTACCGGGGCCGGAGAGACCCAGTACTTC. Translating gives CASSITGAGETQYF.